The rows below give T cell receptor beta chains drawn from one sample of a study of Ad26.COV2.S vaccination and SARS-CoV-2 variants. Generated by immunoSEQ multiplex PCR, the TCRdb table keeps only in-frame clones and is missing some. Counted here are around 450,000 clones, 75% to 95% occurring once; the ten biggest clones make up approximately 12%. The source was peripheral blood, collected in a trial of Ad26.COV2.S vaccine versus placebo. The origin of the receptors is a person between 18 and 65 years old who received the Ad26.COV2.S COVID-19 vaccine or a placebo. CDR3s include the opening cysteine and the closing phenylalanine or tryptophan. A D gene is named only where the DNA matches it firmly. A row's size may be missing; if present it is once, few, many or a size class.

j_gene	len	v_gene	d_gene	abundance	CDR3aa	CDR3nt
TRBJ2-3	13	TRBV5-1	.	once	CASSLAGVGEQYF	TGCGCCAGCAGCTTGGCGGGTGTAGGTGAGCAGTATTTT
TRBJ1-1	13	TRBV7-8	.	.	CASSPTGVSEAFF	TGTGCCAGCAGCCCGACCGGGGTCAGTGAAGCTTTCTTT
TRBJ2-6	18	TRBV18	TRBD1	.	CASSLVRGQGRGANVLTF	TGTGCCAGCTCCCTTGTTCGTGGACAGGGACGTGGGGCCAACGTCCTGACTTTC
TRBJ1-2	14	TRBV30	.	.	CAWSVIQFEYGYTF	TGTGCCTGGAGTGTAATCCAGTTCGAATATGGCTACACCTTC
TRBJ1-5	12	TRBV29-1	.	.	CSAGARDQPQHF	TGCAGCGCAGGGGCGCGGGATCAGCCCCAGCATTTT
TRBJ1-4	15	TRBV7-2	TRBD1	.	CASSLGQGALEKLFF	TGTGCCAGCAGCCTCGGACAGGGCGCCCTGGAAAAACTGTTTTTT
TRBJ2-5	13	TRBV12-3/TRBV12-4	.	once	CASRRDSQETQYF	TGTGCCAGCAGGCGGGACAGTCAAGAGACCCAGTACTTC
TRBJ1-3	14	TRBV11-2	.	medium-sized	CASSLDRQGTTIYF	TGTGCCAGCAGCTTAGACAGACAAGGCACGACCATATATTTT
TRBJ2-1	14	TRBV5-6	TRBD2	many	CASTRGGADNEQFF	TGTGCCAGCACCCGGGGGGGGGCGGACAATGAGCAGTTCTTC
TRBJ2-1	12	TRBV6-2/TRBV6-3	.	once	CASSQFGTEQFF	TGTGCCAGCAGCCAGTTCGGGACCGAGCAGTTCTTC